Detailed here is one T cell receptor (beta chain). The clone's antigen remains unknown. Base-call qualities are not available, and no considerably larger clone is one nucleotide away. The meaning of the sample's time point label: newly diagnosed GD, antithyroid drugs for less than 3 months. RNA was extracted from PBMCs in TRIzol for both TCR sequencing and RNA sequencing. Graves' disease was diagnosed according to American Thyroid Association guidelines. Recruitment of patients was carried out at an endocrinology department in Xi'an, China. From each patient, about 9.7 milliliters of peripheral blood was collected into an EDTA anticoagulant tube. Ficoll Paque Plus density gradient separation was used to isolate PBMCs, and no further T cell sorting was done. An Agilent 2100 Bioanalyzer and agarose gel were used to check RNA quality, and a NanoDrop 2000 was used to measure RNA concentration. This specimen comes from a study of regulatory T cells in long-lasting Graves disease (TCRdb year 2021). Regarding the complete study: Newly diagnosed Graves' disease patients had taken antithyroid drugs for less than 3 months. Persistent Graves' disease patients were compared with newly diagnosed Graves' disease patients by peripheral blood TCR sequencing and RNA sequencing. The study took place in China and was registered as a clinical trial. A total of roughly 33 samples underwent TCR sequencing: around 13 from persistent and roughly 20 from newly diagnosed Graves' disease patients.

The library was obtained by multiplex PCR. Data came from an Illumina HiSeq 4000. iRepertoire HTBI primers and Arm-PCR amplification of CDR3 regions were used to construct TCR beta libraries. Gel purification was performed on PCR products prior to sequencing. As for how the authors treated the data: A total of under 80 TRBV and 14 TRBJ segments were identified across samples and were used for gene usage analysis of CDR3 amino acid clonotypes. COPE and FqMerger were used to merge filtered high-quality paired reads into contigs. BLAST was used to align contigs to IMGT TRBV, TRBD and TRBJ reference genes, and CDR3 was defined according to IMGT. Any clonotype with a frequency above 0.1% was counted as a highly expanded clone. Shannon entropy served as the measure of repertoire diversity, while the Gini coefficient captured V-J evenness. Public clonotypes were defined as clonotypes shared by more than one individual. The public reads were reanalyzed by TCRdb: fastp trimming at Q25, MiXCR alignment, in-frame beta chains only. Rows are combined by CDR3 protein, so each entry shows the most common genes and DNA. The V and J calls were not made by the authors but by TCRdb's processing. The sample table records 350,000 to 450,000 distinct CDR3 sequences; about 15% of these occur just once. The ten largest make up around 15% of the sample.

From V the trimming removes 11 bases and from J it removes 2 bases, while the gene matches leave 17 bases of the junction unaccounted for. The germline V gene (reference sequence) provides CDR1 SEHNR and CDR2 FQNEAQ. Its CDR3 holds 16 amino acids, cysteine through phenylalanine. Only CDR3 DNA remains: 48 bases, in frame from the first base. What the authors observed across the whole study: The study examined only peripheral blood because the primary lesion, thyroid tissue, could not be accessed. Persistent Graves' disease patients showed lower TCR Shannon entropy and fewer highly expanded clones than newly diagnosed patients, suggesting clonal expansion. Sequencing and analysis were restricted to the TCR beta chain. Patients with persistent disease shared more public clonotypes (about 2,500) than newly diagnosed patients did (about 1,000). TRBV28, TRBJ1-2 and TRBJ2-5 were preferentially used in persistent disease, while TRBV20-1 and TRBJ2-1 were favored in newly diagnosed disease. As a limitation, the authors acknowledged that the small sample size may reduce accuracy.

Another study also made use of these data, one on T cells in Graves' hyperthyroidism and ophthalmopathy. The second study also describes: Stable Graves' hyperthyroidism was defined as the absence of progression to ophthalmopathy over 18 months of follow-up. The hyperthyroidism patients were between 18 and 65 years old and newly diagnosed, with a disease duration of less than 2 months. Any patient with an uncontrolled infection, another autoimmune disease, pregnancy or lactation was excluded. Diagnoses were established on the basis of clinical symptoms, serum thyroxine and TRAb, thyroid ultrasound, and orbital computed tomography. The TCR CDR3 was subjected to a first round of RT-PCR using the HTBI primer set and the Qiagen OneStep RT-PCR kit. Most expanded thyroid clonotypes (frequency above 0.001) were also found in blood, which suggests that blood repertoires may mirror thyroid immune responses. In cross-validation, a model built on a 13 V-J signature told ophthalmopathy apart from stable hyperthyroidism with approximately 91% sensitivity and about 81% specificity, and in testing the same model reached 80%/75%. In validation, progression to ophthalmopathy was predicted by the model with 65% to 71% sensitivity and 72% to 85% specificity, a median of approximately 6.5 months before onset. A discovery cohort of about a hundred patients, about 43 with Graves' ophthalmopathy and roughly 59 with stable Graves' hyperthyroidism, was used to find distinguishing TCR V-J signatures. Prospective prediction of ophthalmopathy was tested in an independent validation cohort of approximately 18 hyperthyroidism patients and 17 patients who later progressed to ophthalmopathy. For training and testing, the 100 or so patients in the discovery cohort were randomly divided in a 7:3 ratio. In about 6 Graves' hyperthyroidism patients, the study also compared T-cell repertoires from thyroid tissue with T-cell repertoires from blood. Following sampling, methimazole starting at 30 mg daily was given to hyperthyroidism patients, and high-dose intravenous methylprednisolone was given to ophthalmopathy patients. Libraries were constructed in a second round of multiplex PCR, after which size selection and purification were carried out. Sequencing of the libraries was done on an Illumina HiSeq2000 using paired-end 100 bp reads. SOAPnuke was used to process the raw data, removing reads that contained adapters or uncalled bases, had a mean Phred below 15, or lacked an exact match to the constant primer or identifier. High-quality paired reads were merged with COPE v1.2.5, and unique nucleotide sequences were defined as clonotypes. Clonotypes were aligned to IMGT TRBV, TRBD and TRBJ reference segments using MiTCR v1.1. Analysis was restricted to V-J combinations with a frequency above 0.0001, which covered roughly 99% of repertoires. The TCS score was defined as the ratio of F50 (clonal expansion) to E x V (chaos), calculated using BLOSUM62-based TCRdist between CDR3 peptides within each V-J. Welch's t-statistics and random forest reduced roughly 530 V-J features to some 14, which were used in a naive Bayes classifier (R e1071). No statistical method was used to set the sample size in advance, and investigators knew the group allocation. The paper reports TCR Vbeta CDR3 sequencing of roughly 140 peripheral blood samples: fewer than 50 ophthalmopathy, around 80 hyperthyroidism and roughly 17 progressor patients.

The chain joins TRBV7-9 to TRBJ2-5; 7 nucleotides in the junction match TRBD2. Sequenced material: peripheral blood mononuclear cells (PBMCs), taken at new diagnosis, from a patient treated with antithyroid drugs. This sequence was found in a woman under 40 with Graves disease. Donor details come from another sample of the same person, matched by shared clones. CDR3 protein: CACQGQRESRQETQYF. Here is the DNA: TGTGCCTGCCAAGGCCAGCGGGAATCCAGACAAGAGACCCAGTACTTC.